This record covers a single TCR beta chain. Looked up from germline, CDR1 is ENHRY and CDR2 is SYGVKD. The V and J ends lost 2 bases and 5 bases respectively, with 6 bases between them. This CDR3 is 12 amino acids long. This specimen comes from a study of radiotherapy plus CTLA-4 blockade in lung cancer. This table comes from immunoSEQ multiplex PCR, and its TCRdb copy is limited to in-frame clones, with some not included. This table holds about 90,000 clones, about 83% found once. The TCR sequence derives from a human donor with non-small cell lung cancer that progressed on radiotherapy plus ipilimumab. The material was peripheral blood, obtained from a patient treated with radiotherapy plus ipilimumab. The V call is TRBV10-3, the J call TRBJ2-5, with D perhaps TRBD2 (5 bases). The CDR3 sequence is CAISEREETQYF. The CDR3 bases are TGTGCCATCAGTGAGAGGGAGGAGACCCAGTACTTC.